Below are 3 T cell receptor beta chains sequenced from a single sample in a study of blood T cell repertoires in COVID-19. Only in-frame clones appear in the TCRdb table, and some are missing; sequencing was by immunoSEQ multiplex PCR. The table lists some 300,000 clones, roughly nine tenths of them singletons, with 2.5% to 3.5% in the top ten. The sequencing input was PBMCs or T cells enriched from blood (not recorded which). These receptors were obtained from a woman aged 45-59 years who had been exposed to COVID-19.

This chain connects TRBV30 to TRBJ2-1, with D unclear. The CDR3 covers 12 residues. V lost 2 bases, J lost 8 bases, and 10 bases lay in between. Germline CDR1 is GTSNPN and CDR2 is SVGIG (reference sequence). This CDR3 is CAWSQLSDEQFF. DNA for the CDR3: TGTGCCTGGAGTCAACTATCCGATGAGCAGTTCTTC.

This clone was counted a single time. The chain carries TRBV27 and TRBJ1-1; D is ambiguous. CDR3 length equals 13 residues. Germline V gene data show CDR1 as MNHEY and CDR2 as SMNVEV (reference sequence). V lost 8 bases and J 1 base, leaving 11 bases between the germline ends. CDR3 nucleotides: TGTGCCAGCCGAGCGGTGGCGAACACTGAAGCTTTCTTT. It codes for CASRAVANTEAFF.

J is TRBJ1-5 and V is TRBV28; the D is unclear. The CDR3 runs to 15 residues. Germline CDR1 and CDR2: MDHEN and SYDVKM. V was clipped by 4 bases and J by 1 base, with 11 bases between them. Written as DNA, the CDR3 is TGTGCCAGCAGTTCCCGCCGAGCGAGCAATCAGCCCCAGCATTTT. This gives the protein CASSSRRASNQPQHF. The variable domain in full, with the rest retrieved from reference TRBV28 and TRBJ1-5, is DVKVTQSSRYLVKRTGEKVFLECVQDMDHENMFWYRQDPGLGLRLIYFSYDVKMKEKGDIPEGYSVSREKKERFSLILESASTNQTSMYLCASSSRRASNQPQHFGDGTRLSIL.